One T cell receptor beta chain is described in this entry. Its antigen is unidentified. This CDR3 comprises 11 residues. Germline assignment: CDR1 LNHDA and CDR2 SQIVND (reference sequence). V was cut by 8 bases and J by 7 bases, with 8 bases left in between. These data originate in a study of T cell responses to AZD1222 COVID-19 vaccine. Study results and limitations: Across spike, vaccine-associated CD4 TCRs were found, dominant at 160-218 and 743-854. Reportedly, nearly half of unique spike TCRs recognized epitopes outside B.1.351/B.1.1.7 mutations.

The repertoire was sequenced with immunoSEQ multiplex PCR; TCRdb's copy has only in-frame clones and lacks some. The sample lists roughly 80,000 clones; roughly 90% were seen once. This specimen was peripheral blood, taken 28 days after the second AZD1222 dose. The rearrangement links TRBV19 to TRBJ2-2; D remains ambiguous. This receptor was taken from an adult who received the AZD1222 COVID-19 vaccine. The CDR3 DNA reads as TGTGCCAGTTATTGGGTCGGGGAGCTGTTTTTT. Its protein product is CASYWVGELFF.